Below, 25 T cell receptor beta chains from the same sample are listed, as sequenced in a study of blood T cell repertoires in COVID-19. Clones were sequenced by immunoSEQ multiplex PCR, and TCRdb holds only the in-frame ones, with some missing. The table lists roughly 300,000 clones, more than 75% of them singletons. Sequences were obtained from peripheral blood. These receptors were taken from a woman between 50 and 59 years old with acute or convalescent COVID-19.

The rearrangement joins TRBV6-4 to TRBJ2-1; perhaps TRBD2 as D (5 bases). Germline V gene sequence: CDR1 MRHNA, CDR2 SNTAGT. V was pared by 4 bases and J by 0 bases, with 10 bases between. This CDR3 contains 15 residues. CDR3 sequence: CASSVRVSSYNEQFF. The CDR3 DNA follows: TGTGCCAGCAGTGTGCGGGTAAGCTCCTACAATGAGCAGTTCTTC.

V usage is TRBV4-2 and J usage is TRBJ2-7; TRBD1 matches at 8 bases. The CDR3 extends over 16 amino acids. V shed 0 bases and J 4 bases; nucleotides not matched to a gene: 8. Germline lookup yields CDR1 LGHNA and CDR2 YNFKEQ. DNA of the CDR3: TGTGCCAGCAGCCAAGAGTCAGGGGGCTTTGGTTACGAGCAGTACTTC. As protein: CASSQESGGFGYEQYF.

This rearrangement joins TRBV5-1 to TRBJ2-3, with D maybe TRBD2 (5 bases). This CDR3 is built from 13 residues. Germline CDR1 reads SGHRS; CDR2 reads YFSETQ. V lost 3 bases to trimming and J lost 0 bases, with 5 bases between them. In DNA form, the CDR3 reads TGCGCCAGCAGCTGGACTAGCACAGATACGCAGTATTTT. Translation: CASSWTSTDTQYF.

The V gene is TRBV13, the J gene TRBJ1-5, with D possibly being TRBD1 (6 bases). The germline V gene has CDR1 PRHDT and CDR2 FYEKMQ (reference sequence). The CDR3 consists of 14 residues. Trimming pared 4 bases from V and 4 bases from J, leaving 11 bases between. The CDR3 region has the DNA TGTGCCAGCAGCTCACAGGGAGTTAATCAGCCCCAGCATTTT. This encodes CASSSQGVNQPQHF.

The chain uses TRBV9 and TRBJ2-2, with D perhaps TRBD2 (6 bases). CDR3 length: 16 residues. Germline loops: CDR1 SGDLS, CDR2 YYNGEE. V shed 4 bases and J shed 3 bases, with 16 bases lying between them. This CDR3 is CASSPPGERYTGELFF. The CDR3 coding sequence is TGTGCCAGCAGCCCTCCGGGGGAGAGGTACACCGGGGAGCTGTTTTTT.

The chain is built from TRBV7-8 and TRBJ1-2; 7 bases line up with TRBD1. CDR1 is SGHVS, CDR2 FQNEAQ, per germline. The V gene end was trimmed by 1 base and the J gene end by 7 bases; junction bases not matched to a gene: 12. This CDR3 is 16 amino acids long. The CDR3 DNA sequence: TGTGCCAGCAGCTTAGATTGGAGGGGGCGAGGTTCTGGCTACACCTTC. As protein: CASSLDWRGRGSGYTF. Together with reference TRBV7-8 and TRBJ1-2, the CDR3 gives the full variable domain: GAGVSQSPRYKVAKRGQDVALRCDPISGHVSLFWYQQALGQGPEFLTYFQNEAQLDKSGLPSDRFFAERPEGSVSTLKIQRTQQEDSAVYLCASSLDWRGRGSGYTFGSGTRLTVV.

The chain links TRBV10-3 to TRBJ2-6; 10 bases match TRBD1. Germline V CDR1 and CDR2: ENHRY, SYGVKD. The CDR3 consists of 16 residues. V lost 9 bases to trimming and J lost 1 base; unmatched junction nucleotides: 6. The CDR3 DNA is TGTGCCATGGCCGGGACAGGGGCTTCTGGGGCCAACGTCCTGACTTTC. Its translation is CAMAGTGASGANVLTF.

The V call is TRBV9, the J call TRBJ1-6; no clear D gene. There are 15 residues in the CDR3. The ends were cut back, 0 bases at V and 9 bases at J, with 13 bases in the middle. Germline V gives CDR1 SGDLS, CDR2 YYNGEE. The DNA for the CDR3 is TGTGCCAGCAGCGTAGGCGGAATGGCGTTTTCACCCCTCCACTTT. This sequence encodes CASSVGGMAFSPLHF.

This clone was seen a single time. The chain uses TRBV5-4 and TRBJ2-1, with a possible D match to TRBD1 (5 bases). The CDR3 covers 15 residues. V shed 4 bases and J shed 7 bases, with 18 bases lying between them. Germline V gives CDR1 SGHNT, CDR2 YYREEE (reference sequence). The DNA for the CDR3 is TGTGCCAGCAGCCTAAAAGGACAAAGAAGGAATGAGCAGTTCTTC. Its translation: CASSLKGQRRNEQFF.

CDR3 in DNA: TGTGCCAGCAGTTTATCGCTGGGACTGAAGTTAGCCAAAAACATTCAGTACTTC. Translation gives CASSLSLGLKLAKNIQYF. V usage is TRBV27 and J usage is TRBJ2-4; D possibly corresponds to TRBD2 (6 bases). The CDR3 has 18 amino acids. V was trimmed by 0 bases and J by 0 bases, leaving 15 bases between them. Germline CDR1 and CDR2: MNHEY and SMNVEV (reference sequence).

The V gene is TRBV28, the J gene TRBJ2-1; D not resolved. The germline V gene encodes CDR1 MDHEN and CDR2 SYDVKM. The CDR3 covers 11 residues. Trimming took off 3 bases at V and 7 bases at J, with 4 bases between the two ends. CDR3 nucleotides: TGTGCCAGCAGTTTTCCAAATGAGCAGTTCTTC. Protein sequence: CASSFPNEQFF.

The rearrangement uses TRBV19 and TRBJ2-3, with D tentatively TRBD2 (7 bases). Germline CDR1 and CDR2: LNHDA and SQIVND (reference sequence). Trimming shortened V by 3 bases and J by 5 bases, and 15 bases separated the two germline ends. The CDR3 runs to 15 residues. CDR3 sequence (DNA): TGTGCCAGTAGTATTGACGGGGGGCTTCAAGATACGCAGTATTTT. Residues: CASSIDGGLQDTQYF. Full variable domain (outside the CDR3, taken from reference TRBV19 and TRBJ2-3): DGGITQSPKYLFRKEGQNVTLSCEQNLNHDAMYWYRQDPGQGLRLIYYSQIVNDFQKGDIAEGYSVSREKKESFPLTVTSAQKNPTAFYLCASSIDGGLQDTQYFGPGTRLTVL.

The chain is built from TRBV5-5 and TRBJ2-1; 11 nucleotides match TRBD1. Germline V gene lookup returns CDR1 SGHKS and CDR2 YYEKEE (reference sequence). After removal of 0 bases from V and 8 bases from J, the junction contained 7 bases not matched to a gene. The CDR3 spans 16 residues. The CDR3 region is CASSLGPGTGGYEQFF. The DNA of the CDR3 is TGTGCCAGCAGCTTGGGACCCGGGACAGGGGGTTATGAGCAGTTCTTC.

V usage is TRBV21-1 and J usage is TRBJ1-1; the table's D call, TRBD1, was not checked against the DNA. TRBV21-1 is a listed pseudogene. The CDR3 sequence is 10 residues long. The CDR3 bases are TGTGCCAGCAGCGACAGCGAAGCTTTCTTT. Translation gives CASSDSEAFF.

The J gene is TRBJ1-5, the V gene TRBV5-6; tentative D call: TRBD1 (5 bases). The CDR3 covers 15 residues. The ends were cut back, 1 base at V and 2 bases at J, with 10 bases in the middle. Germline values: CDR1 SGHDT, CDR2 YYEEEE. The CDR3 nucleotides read TGTGCCAGCAGCTTGTGGCAGGGTGGCAATCAGCCCCAGCATTTT. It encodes CASSLWQGGNQPQHF. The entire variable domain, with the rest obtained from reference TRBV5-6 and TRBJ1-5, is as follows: DAGVTQSPTHLIKTRGQQVTLRCSPKSGHDTVSWYQQALGQGPQFIFQYYEEEERQRGNFPDRFSGHQFPNYSSELNVNALLLGDSALYLCASSLWQGGNQPQHFGDGTRLSIL.

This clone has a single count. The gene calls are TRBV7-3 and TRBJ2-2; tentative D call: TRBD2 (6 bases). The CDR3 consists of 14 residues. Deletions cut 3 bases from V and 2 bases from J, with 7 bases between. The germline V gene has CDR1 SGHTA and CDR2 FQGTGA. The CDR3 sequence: CASSFGTNTGELFF. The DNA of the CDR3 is TGTGCCAGCAGCTTCGGGACTAACACCGGGGAGCTGTTTTTT.

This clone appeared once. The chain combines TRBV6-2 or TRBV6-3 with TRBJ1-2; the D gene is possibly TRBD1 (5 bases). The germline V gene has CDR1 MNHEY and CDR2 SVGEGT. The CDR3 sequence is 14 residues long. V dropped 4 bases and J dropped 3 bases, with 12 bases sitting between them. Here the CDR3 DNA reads TGTGCCAGCAGTTCCAGGGTCCAGGACTATGGCTACACCTTC. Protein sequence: CASSSRVQDYGYTF.

The chain's CDR3 is CASSQGQQIGTEAFF. The CDR3, as DNA: TGTGCCAGCTCACAGGGACAACAGATTGGCACTGAAGCTTTCTTT. This chain links TRBV18 with TRBJ1-1, with a possible D match to TRBD1 (6 bases). CDR1 and CDR2 (germline): KGHSH, LQKENI. Trimming cost V 4 bases and J 4 bases, with 16 bases left between them. The CDR3 totals 15 residues.

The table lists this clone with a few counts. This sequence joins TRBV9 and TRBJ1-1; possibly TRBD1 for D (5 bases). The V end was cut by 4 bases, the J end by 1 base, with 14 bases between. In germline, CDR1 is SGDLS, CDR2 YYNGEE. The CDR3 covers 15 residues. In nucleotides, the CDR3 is TGTGCCAGCAGCCAAGACCAGGGCGGGAACACTGAAGCTTTCTTT. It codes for CASSQDQGGNTEAFF.

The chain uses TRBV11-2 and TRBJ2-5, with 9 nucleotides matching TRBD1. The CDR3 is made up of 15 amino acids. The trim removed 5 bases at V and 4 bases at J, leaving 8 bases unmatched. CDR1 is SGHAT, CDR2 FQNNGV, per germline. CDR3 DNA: TGTGCCAGCAGCCGTATGGACAGGGGTGGAGAGACCCAGTACTTC. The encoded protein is CASSRMDRGGETQYF.

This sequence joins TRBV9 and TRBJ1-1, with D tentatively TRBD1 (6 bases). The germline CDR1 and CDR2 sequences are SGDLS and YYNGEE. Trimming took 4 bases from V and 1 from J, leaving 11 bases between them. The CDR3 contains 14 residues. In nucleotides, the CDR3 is TGTGCCAGCAGCACGACGGGACAGAACACTGAAGCTTTCTTT. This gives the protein CASSTTGQNTEAFF.

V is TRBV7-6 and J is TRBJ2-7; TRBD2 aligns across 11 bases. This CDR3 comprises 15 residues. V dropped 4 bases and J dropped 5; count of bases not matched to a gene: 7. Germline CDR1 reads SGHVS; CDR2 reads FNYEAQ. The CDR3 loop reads CASSYYSGRANEQYF. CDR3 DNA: TGTGCCAGCAGCTATTATAGCGGGAGGGCTAACGAGCAGTACTTC.

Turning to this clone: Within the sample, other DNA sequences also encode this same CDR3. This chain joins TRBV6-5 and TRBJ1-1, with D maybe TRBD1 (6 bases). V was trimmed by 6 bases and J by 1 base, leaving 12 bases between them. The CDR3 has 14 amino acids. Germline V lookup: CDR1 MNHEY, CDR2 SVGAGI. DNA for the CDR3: TGTGCCAGCAGCACCAGGGGTCGGAACACTGAAGCTTTCTTT. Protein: CASSTRGRNTEAFF.

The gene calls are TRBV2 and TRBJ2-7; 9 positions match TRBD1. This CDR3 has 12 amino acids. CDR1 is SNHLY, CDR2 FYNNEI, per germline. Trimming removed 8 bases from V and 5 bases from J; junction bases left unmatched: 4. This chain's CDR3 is CASEQGANEQYF. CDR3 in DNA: TGTGCCAGCGAACAGGGGGCCAACGAGCAGTACTTC.

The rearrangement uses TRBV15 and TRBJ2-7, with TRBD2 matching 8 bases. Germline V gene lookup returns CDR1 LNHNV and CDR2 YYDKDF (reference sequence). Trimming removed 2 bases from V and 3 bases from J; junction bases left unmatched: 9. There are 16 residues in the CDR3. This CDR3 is CATSRTTSGSFYEQYF. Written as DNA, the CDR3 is TGTGCCACCAGCAGAACTACGAGCGGGAGCTTCTACGAGCAGTACTTC.